This T cell receptor (beta chain) was profiled in a study of cytomegalovirus exposure and HLA in healthy donors (dated by TCRdb to between 2016 and 2019). General notes on the study: According to an earlier analysis of a few hundred of the donors, about 179 million T cells yielded over 90 million unique TCR beta sequences and about 280 Gb of sequence data. An earlier analysis of some 600 of the donors applied high-throughput TCR beta sequencing to assess whether each TCR beta V gene segment acted as functional or pseudogenic. Typing coverage varied by locus: roughly 629-640 donors for A, B, C, DRB1 and DQB1; under 550 for DQA1; about 600 for DPA1; more than 450 for DPB1. A separate validation cohort of over a hundred different subjects was used in addition to the approximately 700-subject first cohort. The genetic ancestry cluster associated with self-reported Caucasian donors included about 81% of the roughly 400 genotyped donors. A later genetic analysis used genome-wide SNP genotypes for about 60% of the roughly 670 donors, treating that subset as a discovery cohort. The T cell repertoires of under 700 subjects were profiled by immunosequencing and related to cytomegalovirus serostatus. To predict cytomegalovirus infection status, the study brought together high-throughput TCR immunosequencing, statistical association of individual TCRs with disease status, and machine learning. Rather than drawing on any new phenotypic data, the later analysis identified candidate immune exposures from TCR beta sequences and the way those sequences occurred across donors. Donor age, sex, ethnicity and CMV serostatus were collected together with the repertoire data. An early release covering roughly 640 HLA-typed donors comprised approximately 300 gigabases of sequencing data and tens of millions of unique TCR sequences. A later analysis re-examined previously published TCR beta repertoires from around 670 donors and added high-resolution HLA genotyping to investigate patterns of TCR occurrence. Every discovery cohort repertoire had been produced on one sequencing platform. On average, roughly 200,000 unique TCR beta nucleotide sequences were sequenced per donor among a few hundred genotyped donors of the cohort, with roughly 18% of those sequences being non-productive. Roughly 5 DR-DQ haplotypes were handled as single units for association and clustering, since linkage in the cohort was strong. The study aimed to test whether cataloging public T cell receptors could reveal signatures of past pathogen exposure. Both class I and class II loci were covered by HLA typing, at four-digit resolution.

Library method: the immunoSEQ multiplex PCR assay. The multiplex PCR relied on a mix of 60 forward primers for TCR Vbeta segments and 13 reverse primers for TCR Jbeta segments. The CDR3 region of rearranged TCR beta genes was amplified from genomic DNA by a multiplex PCR assay. The amplified TCR beta libraries were sequenced on the Illumina HiSeq System as 87-base-pair reads. The authors' pipeline ran thus. Across the roughly 700 repertoires, a later analysis counted approximately 83 million unique TCR beta chains, approximately 12 million of which were shared by at least two donors. A nearest-neighbor algorithm error-corrected the raw reads and collapsed the reads into unique sequences, merging closely related sequences to remove PCR and sequencing errors. Alignment of CDR3 sequences to IMGT reference sequences was used to assign V, D and J gene segments. For a sequence to be retained, a match of at least six nucleotides to both a V gene segment and a J gene segment was required. Rearrangements were classified as productive when the CDR3 lacked stop codons and remained in frame with V and J, and all other rearrangements were classified as non-productive. Following IMGT convention, CDR3 was defined as the stretch from the second conserved V-encoded cysteine up to the conserved J-encoded phenylalanine. In an earlier analysis of approximately 590 of the donors, sequences lacking an unambiguous match to a single V gene segment were excluded. An earlier analysis of several hundred of the donors called V segments functional above 56.7% productive rearrangements and segregating when the between-donor standard deviation exceeded 5%. A statistical classification framework was built to diagnose cytomegalovirus status from the catalog of TCR beta chain sequences. V and J gene assignment, in a later analysis, came from comparing TCR nucleotide sequences with IMGT/GENE-DB human TR gene sequences. Using the TCRdist pipeline, a later analysis assigned CDR3 sequences along with most-parsimonious VDJ recombination scenarios. In a later analysis, each TCR beta chain was defined by its CDR3 amino acid sequence together with its V-gene family, and reads lacking a unique V-gene family were excluded. To address suspected cross-contamination and a sequencing artifact, a later analysis removed 550 to 750 highly shared, low-generation-probability nucleotide sequences. For each public chain, a later analysis derived a clonal expansion index from normalized ranks of inferred template counts within each repertoire. In a later analysis, generation probabilities were computed with a VDJ recombination model fitted to out-of-frame rearrangements, and the resulting probabilities were checked against IGoR. Hypergeometric tests were used in a later analysis to score TCR-TCR, TCR-HLA and TCR-CMV co-occurrence, with a repertoire-size bias correction applied to the TCR pairs. To estimate false discovery rates, a later analysis permuted the HLA or CMV assignments 20 times. In a later analysis, co-occurring TCRs were grouped using DBSCAN, and TCRdist sequence similarity was added for clustering within HLA-allele-positive subsets. For co-occurrence clustering, repertoires with fewer than 30,000 or more than 120,000 public chains were excluded, along with about five repertoires with anomalous nucleotide sharing. This is the immuneACCESS table as TCRdb keeps it, with only in-frame sequences that have V and J called. A part of the clones is gone; compared with another copy, unresolved V genes explain less than half, and the rest is unexplained. V, J and clone size reflect that table, while D and trimming were determined from the DNA. This sample gives about 150,000 clones in total; around two thirds of them show up just once. Of the sample, 10% falls within the top ten clones.

General conclusions and limits of the study: V-gene and J-gene trimming of TCR beta chains was associated with a missense DCLRE1C variant in a later genetic analysis, and the association was replicated in an independent cohort. Because some donors lacked HLA typing at each locus, the association tests relied only on the typed subset. Only TCR beta chains were sequenced in this cohort, and the absence of alpha or paired-chain data limited detectable features. A further reported finding was that TCR beta sequences accurately predicted the HLA-A and HLA-B alleles for most subjects in the first cohort. When HLA alleles, especially DR and DQ, strongly co-occurred, attributing TCR associations to individual alleles was difficult. Most CMV-associated TCR beta chains appeared to be HLA-restricted in a later analysis, and the HLA associations seemed to be driven largely by CMV exposure. A later analysis associated 15,000 to 20,000 TCR beta sequences with specific HLA alleles at a false discovery rate of 0.05. While some public TCRs were present in many individuals, most TCR sequences turned up only very rarely across donors. A cluster of highly shared sequence variants was judged likely to represent a technical artifact of the sequencing pipeline. In a later analysis, the rate of TCR association differed among HLA loci, with DRB1 alleles having the most associated TCRs and HLA-C alleles having the fewest. The study listed approximately 150 TCR beta chains as associated with cytomegalovirus. Linkage disequilibrium might explain the correlated functional status among segregating V segments, but an unknown experimental factor could not be ruled out. Cytomegalovirus status was reported to be diagnosed by the classifier with high specificity and sensitivity in both the original and validation cohorts. A later genetic analysis reported fewer N-insertions in productive TCRs among donors in an Asian-associated ancestry cluster than the roughly 650-donor mean. In a later analysis, several top co-occurrence clusters were reported to appear linked to parvovirus B19, influenza, CMV and Epstein-Barr virus. Because counts were too low, seventeen rarely observed V segments, including chromosome 9 orphons, were excluded from the earlier analysis of about 500 of the donors. It was suggested by the authors that the approach could potentially be generalized to other disease states and immunological phenotypes. Broadly in line with IMGT annotations, most TCR beta V segments showed up in productive rearrangements about 87% or about 30% of the time in an earlier analysis of approximately 640 of the donors. A few of the identified cytomegalovirus-associated TCR beta chains were confirmed in vitro to be specific for cytomegalovirus antigens. In a later analysis, HLA-associated TCR beta chains were found to be more clonally expanded and to have lower generation probabilities than equally common non-associated chains. CMV serostatus was the only immune exposure information available for the cohort. Sequencing depth was assumed to be roughly uniform across donors in the presence/absence analyses, though that assumption may not hold.

This clone occurred a few times. Its antigen specificity is not known. Per-nucleotide qualities are absent, and no much larger clonotype sits a single base away. The cohort was made up of approximately 670 healthy bone marrow donors. At the time of sampling, every cohort member was nominally healthy, though immune exposures that went unrecorded were likely present. The donor tested CMV seropositive, placing the donor among the 289 seropositive members of the cohort. A peripheral blood sample was collected from each donor, and TCR beta sequencing was performed on peripheral blood mononuclear cells. Genomic DNA was extracted from the blood cell samples with the Qiagen DNeasy Blood Extraction Kit. Sample: PBMCs. This TCR was sampled from a man aged 25 to 45 in good health and CMV-seropositive.

In nucleotides, the sequence is TGTGCCAGCAGCCTAGGTACGGGCTCCTACAATGAGCAGTTCTTC. Translated, this gives CASSLGTGSYNEQFF. This sequence uses TRBV11-2 and TRBJ2-1, with the D gene too uncertain to name. V gives up 5 bases and J gives up 0 bases, and the segment between their germline ends measures 11 bases. There are 15 amino acids in the CDR3, from cysteine to phenylalanine inclusive. This entry keeps only the CDR3 DNA: 45 bases, framed from base 1. Reading the germline V gene gives CDR1 SGHAT and CDR2 FQNNGV. This CDR3, with the reference TRBV11-2 and TRBJ2-1 proteins standing in past its ends, gives the full variable domain EAGVAQSPRYKIIEKRQSVAFWCNPISGHATLYWYQQILGQGPKLLIQFQNNGVVDDSQLPKDRFSAERLKGVDSTLKIQPAKLEDSAVYLCASSLGTGSYNEQFFGPGTRLTVL.